This T cell receptor (beta chain) was found in a study of blood T cell repertoires in COVID-19. Study information: Samples came from the United States, Italy and Spain, spanning acute and convalescent COVID-19. T cells, B-cell-depleted T cells, or PBMCs supplied cDNA or gDNA.

Seattle patients were enrolled during active infection and followed longitudinally. In the original workflow: Estimates of nucleated cell counts were drawn from the amplification of reference gene primers. The assay was immunoSEQ multiplex PCR, and TCRdb's table has in-frame clones only and misses some. V, J and clone size were drawn from that table, and D and trimming were deduced from the DNA. The sample holds about 180,000 clones, around nine tenths seen once. Trimming at V came to 3 bases and at J to 3 bases, leaving 7 bases not matched to a gene. Looked up from germline, CDR1 is LNHDA and CDR2 is SQIVND (reference sequence). The CDR3 totals 16 residues.

This TCR was sampled from a woman between 65 and 79 years old with COVID-19, enrolled during active disease. This chain connects TRBV19 to TRBJ2-2; 7 bases line up with TRBD2. The sequencing sample was made of peripheral blood. The CDR3 is CASSISLAVDTGELFF. CDR3 DNA: TGTGCCAGTAGTATTAGCCTAGCGGTAGACACCGGGGAGCTGTTTTTT.